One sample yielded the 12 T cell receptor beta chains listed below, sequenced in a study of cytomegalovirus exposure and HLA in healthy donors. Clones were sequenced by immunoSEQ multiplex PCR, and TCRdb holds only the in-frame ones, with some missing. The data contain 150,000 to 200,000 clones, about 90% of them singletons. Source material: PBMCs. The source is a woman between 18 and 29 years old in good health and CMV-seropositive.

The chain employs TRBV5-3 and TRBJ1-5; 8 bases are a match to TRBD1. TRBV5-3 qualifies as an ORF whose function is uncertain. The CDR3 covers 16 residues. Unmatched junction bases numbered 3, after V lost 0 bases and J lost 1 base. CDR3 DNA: TGTGCCAGAAGCTTGGGTGGACAGGGCAGCAATCAGCCCCAGCATTTT. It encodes CARSLGGQGSNQPQHF.

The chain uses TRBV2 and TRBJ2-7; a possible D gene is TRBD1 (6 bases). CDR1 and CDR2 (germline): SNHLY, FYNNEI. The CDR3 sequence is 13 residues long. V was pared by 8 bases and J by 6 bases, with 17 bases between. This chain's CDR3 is CASSTGTPGEQYF. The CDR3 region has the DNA TGTGCCAGCTCCACCGGGACACCTGGCGAGCAGTACTTC.

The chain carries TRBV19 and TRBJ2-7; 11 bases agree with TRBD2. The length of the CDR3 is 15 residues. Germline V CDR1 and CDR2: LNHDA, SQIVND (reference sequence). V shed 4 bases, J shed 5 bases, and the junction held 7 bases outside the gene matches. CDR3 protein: CASSTIAGGRNEQYF. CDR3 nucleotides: TGTGCCAGTAGTACGATAGCGGGAGGGCGAAACGAGCAGTACTTC.

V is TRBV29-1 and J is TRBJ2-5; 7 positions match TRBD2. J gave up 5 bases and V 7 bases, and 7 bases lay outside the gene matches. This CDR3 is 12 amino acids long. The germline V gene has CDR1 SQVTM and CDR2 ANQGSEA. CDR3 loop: CSAVGGSETQYF. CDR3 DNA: TGCAGCGCCGTGGGGGGGTCGGAGACCCAGTACTTC.

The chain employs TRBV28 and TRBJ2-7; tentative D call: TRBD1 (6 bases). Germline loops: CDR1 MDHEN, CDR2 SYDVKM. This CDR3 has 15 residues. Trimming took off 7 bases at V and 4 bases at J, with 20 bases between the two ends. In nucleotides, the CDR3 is TGTGCCAGCACCCGACATCAGGGGAATTCGTACGAGCAGTACTTC. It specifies CASTRHQGNSYEQYF.

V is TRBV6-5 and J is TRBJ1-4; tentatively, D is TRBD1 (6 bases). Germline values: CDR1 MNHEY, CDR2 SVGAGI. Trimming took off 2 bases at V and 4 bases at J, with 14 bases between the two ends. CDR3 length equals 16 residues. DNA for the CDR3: TGTGCCAGCAGTTACACCGGGACACGGATTAATGAAAAACTGTTTTTT. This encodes CASSYTGTRINEKLFF.

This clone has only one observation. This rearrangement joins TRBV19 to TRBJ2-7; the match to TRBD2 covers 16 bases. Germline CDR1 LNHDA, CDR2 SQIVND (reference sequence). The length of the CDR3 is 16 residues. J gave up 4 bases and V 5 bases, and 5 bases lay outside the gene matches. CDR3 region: CASSPGLAGGPYEQYF. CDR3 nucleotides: TGTGCCAGTAGTCCGGGACTAGCGGGAGGGCCGTACGAGCAGTACTTC.

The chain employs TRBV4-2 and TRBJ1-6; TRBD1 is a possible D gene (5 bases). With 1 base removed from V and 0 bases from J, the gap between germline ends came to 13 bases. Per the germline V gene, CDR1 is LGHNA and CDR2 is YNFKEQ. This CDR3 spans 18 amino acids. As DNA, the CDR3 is TGTGCCAGCAGCCAAGTAGCCAGACAGAGCTCCTATAATTCACCCCTCCACTTT. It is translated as CASSQVARQSSYNSPLHF.

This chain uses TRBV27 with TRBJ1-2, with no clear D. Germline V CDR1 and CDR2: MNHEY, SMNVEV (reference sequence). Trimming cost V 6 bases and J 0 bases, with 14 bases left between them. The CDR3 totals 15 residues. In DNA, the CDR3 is TGTGCCAGCAGGGAGGACGGGCGACCTAACTATGGCTACACCTTC. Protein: CASREDGRPNYGYTF.

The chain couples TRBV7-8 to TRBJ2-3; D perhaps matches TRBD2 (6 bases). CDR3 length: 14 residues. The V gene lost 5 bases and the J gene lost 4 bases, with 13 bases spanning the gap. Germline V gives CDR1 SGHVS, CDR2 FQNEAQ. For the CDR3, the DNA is TGTGCCAGCAGCCTCCGGGACTCGTCAGATACGCAGTATTTT. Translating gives CASSLRDSSDTQYF. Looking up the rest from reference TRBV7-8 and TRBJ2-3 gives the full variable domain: GAGVSQSPRYKVAKRGQDVALRCDPISGHVSLFWYQQALGQGPEFLTYFQNEAQLDKSGLPSDRFFAERPEGSVSTLKIQRTQQEDSAVYLCASSLRDSSDTQYFGPGTRLTVL.

The CDR3 loop is CASSQYGAGNYGYTF. The CDR3 DNA follows: TGTGCCAGCAGCCAATACGGTGCAGGGAACTATGGCTACACCTTC. This sequence joins TRBV16 and TRBJ1-2; the D gene is possibly TRBD1 (5 bases). Between the trimmed V and J ends, which lost 1 base and 2 bases, there was a span of 11 bases. The germline V gene has CDR1 KGHSY and CDR2 FQNENV. This CDR3 has 15 amino acids.

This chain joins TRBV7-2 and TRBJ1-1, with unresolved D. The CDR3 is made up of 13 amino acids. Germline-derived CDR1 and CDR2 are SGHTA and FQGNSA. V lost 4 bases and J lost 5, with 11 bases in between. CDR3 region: CASSYPGGTEAFF. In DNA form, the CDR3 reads TGTGCCAGCAGCTATCCGGGCGGGACTGAAGCTTTCTTT.